Following are 10 T cell receptor beta chains from one sample sequenced in a study of blood T cell repertoires in COVID-19. Profiling relied on immunoSEQ multiplex PCR, and the TCRdb table lists in-frame clones only, not all of them. Here the sample spans over 20,000 clones, 88% being singletons. The sample comprised peripheral blood. The receptors were gathered from a man in his 70s with acute or convalescent COVID-19.

The V gene is TRBV9, the J gene TRBJ1-1; unclear D gene. CDR1 and CDR2 from the germline V gene are SGDLS and YYNGEE. This CDR3 region has 14 residues. V was clipped by 1 base and J by 3 bases, with 10 bases between them. CDR3 coding DNA: TGTGCCAGCAGCGTACGTGAGAGGGACACTGAAGCTTTCTTT. It yields the protein CASSVRERDTEAFF. The variable domain in full, with the rest retrieved from reference TRBV9 and TRBJ1-1, is DSGVTQTPKHLITATGQRVTLRCSPRSGDLSVYWYQQSLDQGLQFLIQYYNGEERAKGNILERFSAQQFPDLHSELNLSSLELGDSALYFCASSVRERDTEAFFGQGTRLTVV.

This chain joins TRBV11-2 and TRBJ2-7; no definite D call. The ends were cut back, 5 bases at V and 1 base at J, with 3 bases in the middle. This CDR3 has 11 residues. Germline CDR1 is SGHAT and CDR2 is FQNNGV. CDR3 DNA sequence: TGTGCCAGCAGCGTATCCTACGAGCAGTACTTC. Translating it yields CASSVSYEQYF. The whole variable domain, remainder taken from reference TRBV11-2 and TRBJ2-7, is EAGVAQSPRYKIIEKRQSVAFWCNPISGHATLYWYQQILGQGPKLLIQFQNNGVVDDSQLPKDRFSAERLKGVDSTLKIQPAKLEDSAVYLCASSVSYEQYFGPGTRLTVT.

V usage is TRBV28 and J usage is TRBJ1-4; 7 nucleotides align to TRBD1. The ends lost 6 bases at V and 8 bases at J; junction bases unmatched: 9. This CDR3 has 14 amino acids. CDR1 MDHEN and CDR2 SYDVKM come from the germline V gene. Here the CDR3 reads CASRPGGTGEKLFF. CDR3 in DNA: TGTGCCAGCAGACCAGGGGGGACGGGGGAAAAACTGTTTTTT.

The chain recombines TRBV4-1 with TRBJ1-6; D is unclear. Germline V gives CDR1 MGHRA, CDR2 YSYEKL. This CDR3 spans 16 amino acids. Trimming left V 1 base short and J 8 bases short, with 15 bases between. Here the CDR3 reads CASSQGGGFQDSPLHF. The CDR3 region has the DNA TGCGCCAGCAGCCAAGGGGGAGGATTTCAGGATTCACCCCTCCACTTT.

The rearrangement joins TRBV6-6 to TRBJ1-1, with a possible D match to TRBD1 (6 bases). The CDR3 is 15 residues long. V was cut by 4 bases and J by 1 base, with 13 bases left in between. Germline CDR1 MNHNY, CDR2 SVGAGI (reference sequence). The CDR3 region has the DNA TGTGCCAGCAGTTCCACGCAGGGGCGGAACACTGAAGCTTTCTTT. It is translated as CASSSTQGRNTEAFF.

The J gene is TRBJ2-7, the V gene TRBV7-9, with D unclear. Germline V CDR1 and CDR2: SEHNR, FQNEAQ (reference sequence). The V gene lost 11 bases and the J gene lost 4 bases, with 12 bases spanning the gap. This CDR3 spans 11 amino acids. CDR3 bases: TGTGCCGCTGGGCAGGAATACGAGCAGTACTTC. This encodes CAAGQEYEQYF.

This chain joins TRBV7-2 and TRBJ2-7; 9 bases are shared with TRBD2. This CDR3 has 14 residues. Trimming removed 6 bases from V and 1 base from J; junction bases left unmatched: 4. The germline CDR1 and CDR2 sequences are SGHTA and FQGNSA. CDR3 nucleotides: TGTGCCAGCAGAGAGGCGGGAGGGTCCTACGAGCAGTACTTC. It encodes CASREAGGSYEQYF.

By frequency in the sample, this clone is medium-sized (0.01 to 0.1%). Other nucleotide sequences from this sample produce the same CDR3. The chain employs TRBV7-9 and TRBJ2-7; possibly TRBD1 for D (5 bases). Germline CDR1 SEHNR, CDR2 FQNEAQ (reference sequence). The V end was cut by 4 bases, the J end by 6 bases, with 13 bases between. The CDR3 is made up of 13 amino acids. The CDR3: CASSSQTGSEQYF. CDR3 DNA sequence: TGTGCCAGCAGCTCCCAAACAGGATCCGAGCAGTACTTC.

The chain is built from TRBV20-1 and TRBJ1-1; D ambiguous. CDR3 length: 14 residues. Germline assignment: CDR1 DFQATT and CDR2 SNEGSKA (reference sequence). Trimming took 4 bases from V and 1 from J, leaving 13 bases between them. CDR3 amino acids: CSATERRRNTEAFF. CDR3 coding DNA: TGCAGTGCTACTGAGCGGAGACGGAACACTGAAGCTTTCTTT.

CDR3 sequence: CASSLARDGYTF. CDR3 nucleotides: TGTGCCAGCAGCTTAGCGAGGGATGGCTACACCTTC. J is TRBJ1-2 and V is TRBV7-9, with unresolved D. V lost 0 bases to trimming and J lost 6 bases, with 5 bases between them. The CDR3 has 12 amino acids. CDR1 and CDR2 from the germline V gene are SEHNR and FQNEAQ (reference sequence).